These 21 T cell receptor beta chains originate from one sample sequenced in a study of cytomegalovirus exposure and HLA in healthy donors. Vbeta (60) and Jbeta (13) primers were used in the PCR. TCRdb's table, derived via immunoSEQ multiplex PCR, lists solely in-frame clones and lacks some. This table has 58,000 or so clones, roughly 74% appearing once. Material: PBMCs. The origin of the receptors is a woman between 35 and 50 years old in good health and CMV-seropositive.

This chain uses TRBV25-1 with TRBJ1-2; a possible D gene is TRBD1 (5 bases). This CDR3 region has 11 residues. V was cut by 4 bases and J by 5 bases, with 5 bases left in between. The germline V gene encodes CDR1 MGHDK and CDR2 SYGVNS. CDR3 nucleotide sequence: TGTGCCAGCAGTGGACAGTATGGCTACACCTTC. This codes for CASSGQYGYTF.

This clone came up a few times. V gene TRBV9 combines with J gene TRBJ1-4, with D possibly being TRBD1 (5 bases). V lost 3 bases, J lost 3 bases, and 12 bases lay in between. CDR3 length: 15 residues. The germline V gene has CDR1 SGDLS and CDR2 YYNGEE. CDR3 region: CASSAYDSSNEKLFF. For the CDR3, the DNA is TGTGCCAGCAGCGCCTACGACAGCTCTAATGAAAAACTGTTTTTT.

V gene TRBV19 combines with J gene TRBJ2-3; no clear D gene. The V end lost 4 bases, the J end lost 4 bases, and 3 bases lay between the germline ends. Per germline, CDR1 LNHDA and CDR2 SQIVND (reference sequence). CDR3 length equals 11 residues. The DNA of the CDR3 is TGTGCCAGTAGTAACTCAGATACGCAGTATTTT. This codes for CASSNSDTQYF.

This sequence joins TRBV7-9 and TRBJ2-7; perhaps TRBD2 as D (5 bases). The CDR3 is 13 amino acids. Deletions cut 5 bases from V and 2 bases from J, with 10 bases between. Germline CDR1 and CDR2: SEHNR and FQNEAQ (reference sequence). This CDR3 reads CASSPDYPYEQYF. CDR3 nucleotide sequence: TGTGCCAGCAGCCCCGACTATCCCTACGAGCAGTACTTC.

The rearrangement joins TRBV30 to TRBJ2-5, with D tentatively TRBD1 (6 bases). V dropped 2 bases and J dropped 2 bases, with 15 bases sitting between them. The germline V gene has CDR1 GTSNPN and CDR2 SVGIG (reference sequence). The CDR3 extends over 15 amino acids. DNA of the CDR3: TGTGCCTGGAGTCGCCTTGGACAGCCTCAAGAGACCCAGTACTTC. This gives the protein CAWSRLGQPQETQYF.

The chain recombines TRBV6-1 with TRBJ2-3, with 8 positions matching TRBD1. The J segment lost 4 bases and the V segment lost 5 bases, leaving 8 bases of the junction unmatched. From germline, CDR1 is MNHNS and CDR2 SASEGT. The CDR3 is made up of 15 amino acids. CDR3 region: CASSPGQGGADTQYF. DNA of the CDR3: TGTGCCAGCAGTCCCGGACAGGGAGGAGCAGATACGCAGTATTTT.

This chain connects TRBV14 to TRBJ2-1, with a tentative D call TRBD2 (5 bases). Trimming took 1 base from V and 3 from J, leaving 10 bases between them. The CDR3 length is 15 residues. Germline CDR1 reads SGHDN; CDR2 reads FVKESK. As DNA, the CDR3 is TGTGCCAGCAGCCAAGGACTACACAGCTACAATGAGCAGTTCTTC. It yields the protein CASSQGLHSYNEQFF.

The V and J genes are TRBV7-9 and TRBJ2-7, with D uncertain. The V gene's germline CDR1 is SEHNR and CDR2 FQNEAQ (reference sequence). V dropped 5 bases and J dropped 6 bases, with 8 bases sitting between them. The CDR3 is 11 residues long. The CDR3 protein is CASSGGPEQYF. CDR3 DNA sequence: TGTGCCAGCAGCGGCGGTCCCGAGCAGTACTTC.

V is TRBV7-9 and J is TRBJ1-1; unclear D gene. Looked up from germline, CDR1 is SEHNR and CDR2 is FQNEAQ (reference sequence). Trimming removed 4 bases at V and 1 base at J, with 7 bases between. The CDR3 sequence is 13 residues long. The CDR3 spells CASSSTWNTEAFF. The CDR3 DNA follows: TGTGCCAGCAGCTCTACTTGGAACACTGAAGCTTTCTTT. Variable domain in full (rest from reference TRBV7-9 and TRBJ1-1): DTGVSQNPRHKITKRGQNVTFRCDPISEHNRLYWYRQTLGQGPEFLTYFQNEAQLEKSRLLSDRFSAERPKGSFSTLEIQRTEQGDSAMYLCASSSTWNTEAFFGQGTRLTVV.

This rearrangement joins TRBV5-4 to TRBJ2-7; 9 bases fit TRBD1. The CDR3 loop spans 15 amino acids. The germline V gene has CDR1 SGHNT and CDR2 YYREEE (reference sequence). J lost 7 bases, V lost 3 bases, and 11 bases had no gene match. CDR3 in amino acids: CASSSRRDRVQEQYF. CDR3 bases: TGTGCCAGCAGCTCGCGCCGGGACAGGGTTCAAGAGCAGTACTTC.

This clone was seen a handful of times. The DNA of the CDR3 is TGTGCCAGCAGTGAAGAGGGGACAAAAGCCTACGAGCAGTACTTC. Its protein product is CASSEEGTKAYEQYF. The chain recombines TRBV2 with TRBJ2-7; the D gene is possibly TRBD1 (6 bases). V was clipped by 1 base and J by 2 bases, with 12 bases between them. The V gene's germline CDR1 is SNHLY and CDR2 FYNNEI. CDR3 size: 15 residues. Using reference TRBV2 and TRBJ2-7 for the parts outside the CDR3, the full variable domain is EPEVTQTPSHQVTQMGQEVILRCVPISNHLYFYWYRQILGQKVEFLVSFYNNEISEKSEIFDDQFSVERPDGSNFTLKIRSTKLEDSAMYFCASSEEGTKAYEQYFGPGTRLTVT.

The chain employs TRBV7-2 and TRBJ1-2, with D maybe TRBD1 (5 bases). The V gene's germline CDR1 is SGHTA and CDR2 FQGNSA. V was shortened by 5 bases and J by 8 bases, with 18 bases between the two germline ends. There are 14 residues in the CDR3. The DNA of the CDR3 is TGTGCCAGCAGCCCCACCCCAGCGGGACGCGGCTACACCTTC. Translated, it gives CASSPTPAGRGYTF.

This clone was detected a few times. V gene TRBV9 combines with J gene TRBJ2-1, with 7 bases lining up with TRBD1. V lost 0 bases and J lost 4; bases outside the gene matches: 1. Germline loops: CDR1 SGDLS, CDR2 YYNGEE. The CDR3 consists of 14 residues. This chain's CDR3 is CASSVAGQYNEQFF. Written as DNA, the CDR3 is TGTGCCAGCAGCGTAGCGGGACAGTACAATGAGCAGTTCTTC.

The chain combines TRBV30 with TRBJ2-3; 10 bases align to TRBD2. Losses at the gene ends were 1 base for V and 8 bases for J; bases not matched to a gene: 9. This CDR3 comprises 15 residues. CDR1 is GTSNPN and CDR2 is SVGIG in the germline V gene (reference sequence). The CDR3 protein is CAWSAAAGGPGTQYF. The CDR3 nucleotides read TGTGCCTGGAGTGCGGCAGCGGGGGGGCCTGGTACGCAGTATTTT.

V gene TRBV9 combines with J gene TRBJ2-2; no clear D gene. The CDR3 is made up of 13 amino acids. Germline V gene lookup returns CDR1 SGDLS and CDR2 YYNGEE. Trimming took 3 bases from V and 7 from J, leaving 10 bases between them. The CDR3 region is CASSAEYYGELFF. The CDR3 nucleotides are TGTGCCAGCAGCGCCGAATACTACGGGGAGCTGTTTTTT.

This clone was seen a few times. The CDR3 DNA reads as TGTGCCAGCAGCCAAGATCTCGACTTAACCCAGTACTTC. This gives the protein CASSQDLDLTQYF. This chain uses TRBV4-2 with TRBJ2-5; D not certain. Trimming took 0 bases from V and 8 from J, leaving 10 bases between them. The germline V gene encodes CDR1 LGHNA and CDR2 YNFKEQ. The CDR3 covers 13 residues.

The chain combines TRBV28 with TRBJ2-2; 7 bases fit TRBD2. Germline CDR1 MDHEN, CDR2 SYDVKM. The CDR3 is 17 residues long. Trimming cost V 7 bases and J 1 base; bases outside gene matches: 12. CDR3 DNA: TGTGCCAGCATCGCCCTCGGACTAGGGAGGAACACCGGGGAGCTGTTTTTT. This gives the protein CASIALGLGRNTGELFF.

The chain uses TRBV7-2 and TRBJ1-6; no reliable D call. V was clipped by 5 bases and J by 9 bases, with 8 bases between them. The CDR3 spans 12 residues. The V gene's germline CDR1 is SGHTA and CDR2 FQGNSA. CDR3: CASSTRSSPLHF. In DNA form, the CDR3 reads TGTGCCAGCAGCACAAGGAGTTCACCCCTCCACTTT.

This rearrangement joins TRBV5-1 to TRBJ2-7, with TRBD1 matching 7 bases. Per germline, CDR1 SGHRS and CDR2 YFSETQ. Trimming cost V 0 bases and J 1 base; bases outside gene matches: 7. The CDR3 extends over 16 amino acids. The CDR3 DNA reads TGCGCCAGCAGCTTGGCCGGGGACAGTCGATCCTACGAGCAGTACTTC. It encodes CASSLAGDSRSYEQYF. The whole variable domain, remainder taken from reference TRBV5-1 and TRBJ2-7, is KAGVTQTPRYLIKTRGQQVTLSCSPISGHRSVSWYQQTPGQGLQFLFEYFSETQRNKGNFPGRFSGRQFSNSRSEMNVSTLELGDSALYLCASSLAGDSRSYEQYFGPGTRLTVT.

The V call is TRBV5-8, the J call TRBJ1-1; D may be TRBD1 (6 bases). Looked up from germline, CDR1 is SGHTS and CDR2 is YDEGEE. V lost 4 bases, J lost 5 bases, and 21 bases lay in between. CDR3 size: 16 residues. CDR3 nucleotides: TGTGCCAGCAGCCGCGGCCTTAGGGGGAGAGGAACTGAAGCTTTCTTT. Translating it yields CASSRGLRGRGTEAFF.

The rearrangement links TRBV7-9 to TRBJ1-2; 7 bases are shared with TRBD1. V shed 6 bases and J 8 bases; nucleotides not matched to a gene: 12. The length of the CDR3 is 14 residues. Per the germline V gene, CDR1 is SEHNR and CDR2 is FQNEAQ (reference sequence). CDR3 protein: CASSPSTGARGYTF. The DNA of the CDR3 is TGTGCCAGCAGTCCCTCAACAGGGGCGCGGGGCTACACCTTC.